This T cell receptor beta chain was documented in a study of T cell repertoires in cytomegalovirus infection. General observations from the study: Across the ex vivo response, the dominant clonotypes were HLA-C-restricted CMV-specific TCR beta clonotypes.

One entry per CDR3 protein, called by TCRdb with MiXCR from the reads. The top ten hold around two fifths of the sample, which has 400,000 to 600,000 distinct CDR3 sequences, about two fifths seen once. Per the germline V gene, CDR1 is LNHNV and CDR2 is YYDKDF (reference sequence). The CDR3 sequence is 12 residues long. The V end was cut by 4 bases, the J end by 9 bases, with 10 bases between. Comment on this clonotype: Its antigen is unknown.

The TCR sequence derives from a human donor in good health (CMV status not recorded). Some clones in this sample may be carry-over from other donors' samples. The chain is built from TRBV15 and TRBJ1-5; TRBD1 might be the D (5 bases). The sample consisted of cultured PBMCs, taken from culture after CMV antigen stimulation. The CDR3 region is CATSKAQGPQHF. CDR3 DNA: TGTGCCACCAGCAAAGCGCAGGGGCCCCAGCATTTT.